This T cell receptor beta chain was observed in a study of regulatory T cells in long-lasting Graves disease. Study results and limitations: Persistent Graves' patients showed reduced TCR diversity versus newly diagnosed patients.

The length of the CDR3 is 15 residues. Sample time point: newly diagnosed GD, antithyroid drugs for less than 3 months. PBMC RNA served as the TCR library source. The TCR beta library used iRepertoire HTBI primers with Arm-PCR amplification of CDR3. From the multiplex PCR reads, TCRdb called clonotypes with MiXCR, one entry per CDR3 protein. The sample carries about 440,000 distinct CDR3 sequences, less than 20% recorded once. Turning to this clonotype: Antigen specificity is unknown.

These same data were also listed under a study on T cells in Graves' hyperthyroidism and ophthalmopathy. This second report adds: Among thyroid clonotypes expanded above 0.001, most also appeared in blood.

This sample comprised peripheral blood mononuclear cells (PBMCs), obtained at new diagnosis, from a patient treated with antithyroid drugs. The TCR comes from a woman between 18 and 29 years old with Graves disease. This chain joins TRBV3-2 and TRBJ2-2. TRBV3-2 is shown as a pseudogene. The CDR3 region has the DNA TGTGCCAGCAGCCAAGATATTCCGAACACCGGGGAGCTGTTTTTT. It specifies CASSQDIPNTGELFF.